This T cell receptor (beta chain) is drawn from a study of long-term antiretroviral therapy in people with HIV. Study at large: The oldest samples precede the 2015 immediate-ART recommendation by about a decade.

A v3.0 immunoSEQ assay was performed at survey level. Sequencing was performed with immunoSEQ multiplex PCR; in TCRdb, only in-frame clones are kept and a portion is missing. The sample shows 40,000 to 50,000 clones, about 95% of them seen only once. The CDR3 totals 14 residues. Trimming took off 5 bases at V and 2 bases at J, with 12 bases between the two ends. Per the germline V gene, CDR1 is SGHDT and CDR2 is YYEEEE. Per donor, at least one pre-ART and at least two post-ART PBMC samples were obtained. The TCR originated in a man aged 25 to 40 with HIV. V is TRBV5-6 and J is TRBJ2-3; D is perhaps TRBD1 or TRBD2 (6 bases each). The input for sequencing was unsorted PBMCs, taken around 9.2 years after starting antiretroviral therapy. CDR3 DNA: TGTGCCAGCAGGGGGGGCTGGGACACAGATACGCAGTATTTT. It encodes CASRGGWDTDTQYF. Supplemented by reference TRBV5-6 and TRBJ2-3, the full variable domain reads DAGVTQSPTHLIKTRGQQVTLRCSPKSGHDTVSWYQQALGQGPQFIFQYYEEEERQRGNFPDRFSGHQFPNYSSELNVNALLLGDSALYLCASRGGWDTDTQYFGPGTRLTVL.